These 29 T cell receptor beta chains came from one sample sequenced in a study of T-cell memory formation after mild COVID-19. TCRdb reanalysed the 5' RACE reads using MiXCR and keeps one entry per CDR3 protein. This sample has about 430,000 distinct CDR3 sequences, with approximately 25% found just once. The sample was PBMCs or a T cell subset sorted from them (not recorded which). These receptors were collected from an adult woman who had mild COVID-19 (a few samples of this study predate the infection). Cell type and time point are not known.

The chain links TRBV6-2 or TRBV6-3 to TRBJ1-1, with a tentative D call TRBD1 (6 bases). The CDR3 covers 13 residues. V lost 5 bases and J lost 1, with 8 bases in between. The germline V gene has CDR1 MNHEY and CDR2 SVGEGT. Here the CDR3 DNA reads TGTGCCAGCAGTAAGGGGGGGAACACTGAAGCTTTCTTT. Amino acids: CASSKGGNTEAFF.

The chain is built from TRBV20-1 and TRBJ2-3, with TRBD1 as a possible D gene (7 bases). Germline V lookup: CDR1 DFQATT, CDR2 SNEGSKA (reference sequence). This CDR3 region has 17 residues. The V end was cut by 1 base, the J end by 6 bases, with 23 bases between. The CDR3 DNA follows: TGCAGTGCTAGAGCCCCGGTGGGCAGGGGGGAGGTCGATACGCAGTATTTT. Residues: CSARAPVGRGEVDTQYF.

This rearrangement joins TRBV7-3 to TRBJ2-5; 10 bases line up with TRBD2. CDR3 length: 14 residues. V trimming: 8 bases; J trimming: 5 bases; junction bases outside the gene matches: 8. CDR1 and CDR2 from the germline V gene are SGHTA and FQGTGA. CDR3 DNA: TGTGCCAGCTGCCAAGCGGGGGGGGTGGAGACCCAGTACTTC. Residues: CASCQAGGVETQYF.

The V and J genes are TRBV20-1 and TRBJ2-7; 8 nucleotides line up with TRBD2. The CDR3 consists of 15 residues. The germline V gene encodes CDR1 DFQATT and CDR2 SNEGSKA (reference sequence). V lost 5 bases and J lost 4; bases outside the gene matches: 13. CDR3 residues: CSASTSGLFSYEQYF. CDR3 bases: TGCAGTGCTTCTACTAGCGGCCTATTTTCTTACGAGCAGTACTTC.

V usage is TRBV5-1 and J usage is TRBJ2-3; 8 bases fit TRBD2. V lost 0 bases, J lost 2 bases, and 8 bases stayed unmatched. The CDR3 runs to 17 residues. CDR1 and CDR2 from the germline V gene are SGHRS and YFSETQ. In DNA form, the CDR3 reads TGCGCCAGCAGCTTGGGAACGGCGGGGGGTAACACAGATACGCAGTATTTT. It specifies CASSLGTAGGNTDTQYF.

The chain links TRBV6-5 to TRBJ2-3; perhaps TRBD1 as D (5 bases). V lost 5 bases, J lost 0 bases, and 15 bases lay in between. This CDR3 has 16 residues. Germline lookup yields CDR1 MNHEY and CDR2 SVGAGI. The CDR3 loop is CASSRPDTFSTDTQYF. CDR3 nucleotide sequence: TGTGCCAGCAGTCGACCGGACACTTTCAGCACAGATACGCAGTATTTT.

This clonotype was detected only a few times. CDR3 loop: CSVRTAAKYTQYF. As DNA, the CDR3 is TGCAGCGTGAGGACAGCCGCCAAGTACACCCAGTACTTC. J is TRBJ2-5 and V is TRBV29-1; D is perhaps TRBD1 (6 bases). This CDR3 is built from 13 residues. Trimming stripped 6 bases from V and 8 bases from J, with 19 bases between. From germline, CDR1 is SQVTM and CDR2 ANQGSEA.

The CDR3 DNA reads TGTGCCACCAGTGACCCGGGGGGGTTTGACACCGGGGAGCTGTTTTTT. Its translation is CATSDPGGFDTGELFF. The rearrangement uses TRBV24-1 and TRBJ2-2; 8 bases agree with TRBD2. This CDR3 has 16 residues. V shed 4 bases and J 3 bases; nucleotides not matched to a gene: 6. Germline loops: CDR1 KGHDR, CDR2 SFDVKD.

The chain's CDR3 is CATSKEGLDEKLFF. CDR3 nucleotides: TGTGCCACCAGCAAAGAGGGGCTTGATGAAAAACTGTTTTTT. The gene calls are TRBV15 and TRBJ1-4; D might be TRBD1 (5 bases). Trimming took 4 bases from V and 6 from J, leaving 12 bases between them. CDR3 size: 14 residues. CDR1 LNHNV and CDR2 YYDKDF come from the germline V gene (reference sequence).

CDR3 coding DNA: TGTGCCAGCAGTCCAAGAGGCGGGAGGGGTCAAGAGACCCAGTACTTC. Translated, it gives CASSPRGGRGQETQYF. The chain has TRBV12-3 or TRBV12-4 and TRBJ2-5; 9 positions agree with TRBD2. The ends lost 5 bases at V and 2 bases at J; junction bases unmatched: 9. The CDR3 runs to 16 residues.

This clonotype was seen a few times. The genes are TRBV12-3 or TRBV12-4 and TRBJ1-3; no reliable D call. V was clipped by 3 bases and J by 8 bases, with 8 bases between them. The CDR3 is made up of 12 amino acids. CDR3 sequence reads: CASSLVLDTIYF. The CDR3 DNA is TGTGCCAGCAGTTTGGTGTTAGACACCATATATTTT.

V is TRBV19 and J is TRBJ2-3, with 15 positions matching TRBD2. The CDR3 runs 19 residues. V was pared by 5 bases and J by 2 bases, with 11 bases of the junction left unmatched. Germline V gene sequence: CDR1 LNHDA, CDR2 SQIVND (reference sequence). The CDR3 protein is CASSPSGTSGRPHTDTQYF. The CDR3, as DNA: TGTGCCAGTAGTCCGTCCGGGACTAGCGGGAGGCCCCACACAGATACGCAGTATTTT. The whole variable domain, remainder taken from reference TRBV19 and TRBJ2-3, is DGGITQSPKYLFRKEGQNVTLSCEQNLNHDAMYWYRQDPGQGLRLIYYSQIVNDFQKGDIAEGYSVSREKKESFPLTVTSAQKNPTAFYLCASSPSGTSGRPHTDTQYFGPGTRLTVL.

J is TRBJ2-7 and V is TRBV9; 8 bases match TRBD1. From germline, CDR1 is SGDLS and CDR2 YYNGEE. Trimming took 4 bases from V and 2 from J; bases not matched to a gene: 8. CDR3 length equals 15 residues. CDR3 DNA sequence: TGTGCCAGCAGCTTCAGACAGGGGTGGCCCTACGAGCAGTACTTC. Protein sequence: CASSFRQGWPYEQYF.

This chain joins TRBV7-9 and TRBJ2-3; 8 bases agree with TRBD2. Germline CDR1 is SEHNR and CDR2 is FQNEAQ (reference sequence). The CDR3 spans 15 residues. V shed 5 bases, J shed 2 bases, and the junction held 6 bases outside the gene matches. CDR3: CASSQPGGPTDTQYF. The CDR3 bases are TGTGCCAGCAGCCAGCCGGGGGGGCCCACAGATACGCAGTATTTT.

CDR3 DNA: TGCGCCAGCAGCCCGCAGGTCGGTGAGCAGTTCTTC. Its protein is CASSPQVGEQFF. The rearrangement links TRBV5-1 to TRBJ2-1; D gene ambiguous. Germline V gives CDR1 SGHRS, CDR2 YFSETQ. Trimming stripped 4 bases from V and 9 bases from J, with 11 bases between. The CDR3 runs 12 residues. The full variable domain, with the rest looked up from reference TRBV5-1 and TRBJ2-1, is KAGVTQTPRYLIKTRGQQVTLSCSPISGHRSVSWYQQTPGQGLQFLFEYFSETQRNKGNFPGRFSGRQFSNSRSEMNVSTLELGDSALYLCASSPQVGEQFFGPGTRLTVL.

The rearrangement joins TRBV6-6 to TRBJ2-7; the D call may be TRBD1 or TRBD2 (5 bases each). V lost 7 bases, J lost 6 bases, and 22 bases lay in between. Germline CDR1 is MNHNY and CDR2 is SVGAGI (reference sequence). The CDR3 covers 15 residues. CDR3 in DNA: TGTGCCAGCAATTCGGGGACCGGGATTTTCCGCGAGCAGTACTTC. Translating gives CASNSGTGIFREQYF.

The chain carries TRBV5-1 and TRBJ2-7; TRBD2 agrees at 15 bases. Germline-derived CDR1 and CDR2 are SGHRS and YFSETQ. The ends lost 4 bases at V and 2 bases at J; junction bases unmatched: 4. The CDR3 runs to 16 residues. The CDR3 coding sequence is TGCGCCAGCAGCGGGACTAGCGGGAGGTACACCTACGAGCAGTACTTC. This translates into CASSGTSGRYTYEQYF.

The chain employs TRBV20-1 and TRBJ2-7; possible D gene TRBD1, 5 bases. Germline lookup yields CDR1 DFQATT and CDR2 SNEGSKA (reference sequence). This CDR3 contains 13 residues. Trimming shortened V by 1 base and J by 6 bases, and 13 bases separated the two germline ends. In DNA, the CDR3 is TGCAGTGCTAGAGGGGGCGCGGTCTCCGAGCAGTACTTC. This translates into CSARGGAVSEQYF.

This clonotype occurred a few times. This rearrangement joins TRBV27 to TRBJ2-7; D uncertain. The CDR3 covers 13 residues. With 0 bases removed from V and 3 bases from J, the gap between germline ends came to 6 bases. CDR1 and CDR2 (germline): MNHEY, SMNVEV (reference sequence). The DNA of the CDR3 is TGTGCCAGCAGTTTATCGTCAGTCTACGAGCAGTACTTC. Protein: CASSLSSVYEQYF.

The rearrangement joins TRBV6-1 to TRBJ2-7; D remains unclear. This CDR3 is built from 13 residues. In germline, CDR1 is MNHNS, CDR2 SASEGT. V was cut by 1 base and J by 3 bases, with 7 bases left in between. The CDR3 DNA is TGTGCCAGCAGTGAAGTCCCTCTCTACGAGCAGTACTTC. Translated: CASSEVPLYEQYF.

This clonotype was picked up a small number of times. The rearrangement joins TRBV12-3 or TRBV12-4 to TRBJ2-3; 11 nucleotides agree with TRBD2. The CDR3 has 16 amino acids. V lost 6 bases, J lost 1 base, and 6 bases stayed unmatched. CDR3 nucleotides: TGTGCCAGCAGGCCCATAGCGGGGGGGGGCACAGATACGCAGTATTTT. Its translation: CASRPIAGGGTDTQYF.

The chain recombines TRBV24-1 with TRBJ2-2; 8 bases fit TRBD1. The CDR3 extends over 17 amino acids. Germline CDR1 reads KGHDR; CDR2 reads SFDVKD. V trimming: 3 bases; J trimming: 7 bases; junction bases outside the gene matches: 12. CDR3 sequence (DNA): TGTGCCACCAGTGATCTTGAGACAGGGGAAGCAGTCGGGGAGCTGTTTTTT. This translates into CATSDLETGEAVGELFF.

This clonotype was counted a few times. The chain combines TRBV7-9 with TRBJ2-1, with a possible D match to TRBD1 (6 bases). The CDR3 covers 12 residues. CDR1 is SEHNR and CDR2 is FQNEAQ in the germline V gene (reference sequence). Between the trimmed V and J ends, which lost 9 bases and 9 bases, there was a span of 15 bases. The CDR3 bases are TGTGCCAGACAGGGTAGAGTTGGTGAGCAGTTCTTC. It encodes CARQGRVGEQFF.

J is TRBJ1-1 and V is TRBV7-6, with TRBD1 matching 9 bases. V shed 1 base and J 6 bases; nucleotides not matched to a gene: 9. This CDR3 is 16 amino acids long. Germline-derived CDR1 and CDR2 are SGHVS and FNYEAQ. In DNA form, the CDR3 reads TGTGCCAGCAGCTTAGTTTCGACAGGGGGTAGAGCTGAAGCTTTCTTT. This encodes CASSLVSTGGRAEAFF.

The chain is built from TRBV3-1 and TRBJ1-1; D unresolved. This CDR3 comprises 13 residues. CDR1 LGHDT and CDR2 YNNKEL come from the germline V gene (reference sequence). V was trimmed by 7 bases and J by 2 bases, leaving 11 bases between them. The CDR3 region is CASNDRGNTEAFF. DNA of the CDR3: TGTGCCAGCAACGATCGGGGAAACACTGAAGCTTTCTTT.

As concerns this clonotype: The junction does not match germline at one end; this may be a read error. This chain uses TRBV12-3 or TRBV12-4 with TRBJ1-2, with 7 bases matching TRBD1. The CDR3 consists of 13 residues. DNA for the CDR3: TGTGCCGGCAGCCAGACAGGGCATGGGAGCTACACCTTC. Its protein is CAGSQTGHGSYTF.

The chain joins TRBV7-8 to TRBJ1-1, with D perhaps matching TRBD1 (6 bases). The CDR3 has 14 amino acids. Trimming cost V 1 base and J 6 bases, with 12 bases left between them. Germline V lookup: CDR1 SGHVS, CDR2 FQNEAQ. The CDR3 bases are TGTGCCAGCAGCTTAGAAAACAGGGAGTCTGAAGCTTTCTTT. Translated: CASSLENRESEAFF.

There are a few counts of this clonotype. J is TRBJ2-3 and V is TRBV6-2 or TRBV6-3, with 11 bases aligning to TRBD2. The germline V gene has CDR1 MNHEY and CDR2 SVGEGT. The CDR3 contains 15 residues. The V segment lost 2 bases and the J segment 4 bases; nucleotides outside the gene matches: 2. CDR3 sequence (DNA): TGTGCCAGCAGTTACGGGACTAGCGGTTCAGATACGCAGTATTTT. This translates into CASSYGTSGSDTQYF.

This clonotype was counted only a few times. The chain recombines TRBV25-1 with TRBJ2-7, with TRBD2 identical over 15 bases. The CDR3 sequence is 20 residues long. The germline CDR1 and CDR2 sequences are MGHDK and SYGVNS. V shed 4 bases, J shed 0 bases, and the junction held 13 bases outside the gene matches. The CDR3 region is CASSGGTARGLAGGSYEQYF. DNA of the CDR3: TGTGCCAGCAGTGGGGGGACCGCTCGGGGACTAGCGGGAGGCTCCTACGAGCAGTACTTC.